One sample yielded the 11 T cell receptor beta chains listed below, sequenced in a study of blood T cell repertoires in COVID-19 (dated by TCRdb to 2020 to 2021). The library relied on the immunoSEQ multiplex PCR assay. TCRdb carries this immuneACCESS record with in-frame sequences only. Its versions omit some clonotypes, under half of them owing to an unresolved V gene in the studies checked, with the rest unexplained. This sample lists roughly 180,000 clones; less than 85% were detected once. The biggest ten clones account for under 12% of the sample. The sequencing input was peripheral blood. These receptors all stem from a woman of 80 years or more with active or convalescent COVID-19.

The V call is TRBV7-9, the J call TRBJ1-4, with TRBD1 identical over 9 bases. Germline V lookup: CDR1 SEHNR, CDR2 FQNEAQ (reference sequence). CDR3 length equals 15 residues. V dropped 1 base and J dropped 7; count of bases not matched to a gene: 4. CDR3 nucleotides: TGTGCCAGCAGCTTAGGGGACAGGGTGGTTGAAAAACTGTTTTTT. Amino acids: CASSLGDRVVEKLFF.

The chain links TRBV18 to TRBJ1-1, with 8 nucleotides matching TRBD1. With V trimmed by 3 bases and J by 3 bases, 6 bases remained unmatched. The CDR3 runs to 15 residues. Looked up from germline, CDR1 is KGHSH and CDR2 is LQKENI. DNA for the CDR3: TGTGCCAGCTCACCTCTGACAGGGGCGGACACTGAAGCTTTCTTT. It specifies CASSPLTGADTEAFF.

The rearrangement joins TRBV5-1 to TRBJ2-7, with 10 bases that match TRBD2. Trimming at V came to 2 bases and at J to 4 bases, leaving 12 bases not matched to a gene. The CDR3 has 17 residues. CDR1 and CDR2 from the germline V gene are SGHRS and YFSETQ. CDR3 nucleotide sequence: TGCGCCAGCAGCTTTGGGGCGAAGTCTAGCGGGAGTTACGAGCAGTACTTC. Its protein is CASSFGAKSSGSYEQYF.

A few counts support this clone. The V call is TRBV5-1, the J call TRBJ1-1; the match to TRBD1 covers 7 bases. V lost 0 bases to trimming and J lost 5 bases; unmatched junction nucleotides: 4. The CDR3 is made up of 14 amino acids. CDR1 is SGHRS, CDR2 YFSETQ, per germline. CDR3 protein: CASSLEGAETEAFF. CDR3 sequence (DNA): TGCGCCAGCAGCTTGGAGGGGGCGGAGACTGAAGCTTTCTTT.

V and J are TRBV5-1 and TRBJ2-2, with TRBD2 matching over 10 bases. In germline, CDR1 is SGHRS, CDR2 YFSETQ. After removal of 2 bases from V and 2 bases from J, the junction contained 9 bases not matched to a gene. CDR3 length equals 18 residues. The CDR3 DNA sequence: TGCGCCAGCAGCTTCCCCATCGGACTAGCGGTTAACACCGGGGAGCTGTTTTTT. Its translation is CASSFPIGLAVNTGELFF.

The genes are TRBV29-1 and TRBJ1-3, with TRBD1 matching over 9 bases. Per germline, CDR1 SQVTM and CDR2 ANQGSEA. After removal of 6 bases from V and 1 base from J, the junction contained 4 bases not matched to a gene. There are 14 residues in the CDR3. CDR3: CSVAGQGSGNTIYF. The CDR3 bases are TGCAGCGTGGCGGGACAGGGTTCTGGAAACACCATATATTTT.

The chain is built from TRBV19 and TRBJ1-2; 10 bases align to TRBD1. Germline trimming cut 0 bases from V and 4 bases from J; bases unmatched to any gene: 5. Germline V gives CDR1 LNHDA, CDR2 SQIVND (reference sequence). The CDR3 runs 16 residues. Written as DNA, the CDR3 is TGTGCCAGTAGTATAGAAGCCGGGACAGGGGTCTATGGCTACACCTTC. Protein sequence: CASSIEAGTGVYGYTF. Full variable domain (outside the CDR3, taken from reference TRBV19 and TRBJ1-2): DGGITQSPKYLFRKEGQNVTLSCEQNLNHDAMYWYRQDPGQGLRLIYYSQIVNDFQKGDIAEGYSVSREKKESFPLTVTSAQKNPTAFYLCASSIEAGTGVYGYTFGSGTRLTVV.

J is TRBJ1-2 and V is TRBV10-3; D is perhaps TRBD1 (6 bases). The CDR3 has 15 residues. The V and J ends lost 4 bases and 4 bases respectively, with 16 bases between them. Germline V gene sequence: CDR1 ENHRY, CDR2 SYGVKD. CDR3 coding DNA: TGTGCCATCAGTGTCGGCCAGGGGTTTGGCTATGGCTACACCTTC. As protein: CAISVGQGFGYGYTF.

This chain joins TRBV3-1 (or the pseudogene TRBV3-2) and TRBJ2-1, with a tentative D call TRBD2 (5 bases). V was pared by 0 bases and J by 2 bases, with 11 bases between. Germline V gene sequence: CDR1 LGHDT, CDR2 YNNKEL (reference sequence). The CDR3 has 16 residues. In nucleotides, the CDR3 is TGTGCCAGCAGCCAAGAGACGGGATCAACCTACAATGAGCAGTTCTTC. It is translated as CASSQETGSTYNEQFF.

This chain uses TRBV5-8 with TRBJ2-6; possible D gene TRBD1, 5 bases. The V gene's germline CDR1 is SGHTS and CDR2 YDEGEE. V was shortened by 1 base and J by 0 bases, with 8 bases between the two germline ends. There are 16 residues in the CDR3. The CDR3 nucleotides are TGTGCCAGCAGCTTGTGGGGCACCTCTGGGGCCAACGTCCTGACTTTC. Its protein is CASSLWGTSGANVLTF.

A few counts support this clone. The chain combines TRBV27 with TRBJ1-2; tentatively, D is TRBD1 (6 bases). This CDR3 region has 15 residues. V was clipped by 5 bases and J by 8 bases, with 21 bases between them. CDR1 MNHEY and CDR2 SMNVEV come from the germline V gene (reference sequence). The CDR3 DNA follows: TGTGCCAGCAGTCTCACCCGGGACACCGTTATGGGCTACACCTTC. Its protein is CASSLTRDTVMGYTF.